The present T cell receptor beta chain was sequenced within a study of shared clonotypes between healthy human individuals. Study-level findings and limits: Generally, naive subsets came out with larger estimated richness than memory subsets. Large sequencing depth failed to make sorted-subset sequencing complete, rarefaction showed.

This clone came up once. The antigen remains undetermined. CD8 cells classed as naive were CD45RO-negative and positively selected for CCR7, excluding terminally differentiated effector memory CD45RA+ cells. Produced via immunoSEQ multiplex PCR; TCRdb's table is partial and in-frame only. Among around 2,000,000 clones listed, roughly 91% were seen once. The sample consisted of naive CD8+ T cells from PBMCs. This TCR was sampled from a young man in good health. Some clones in this sample may be carry-over from other donors' samples.

In DNA, the CDR3 is TGTGCCAGCAGTTTATCCCTGCCGCCAGGGGGGGAAGCTTTCTTT. Amino acids: CASSLSLPPGGEAFF. The rearrangement joins TRBV27 to TRBJ1-1; 7 positions match TRBD1. The length of the CDR3 is 15 residues. CDR1 is MNHEY and CDR2 is SMNVEV in the germline V gene (reference sequence). V lost 0 bases, J lost 8 bases, and 9 bases stayed unmatched.